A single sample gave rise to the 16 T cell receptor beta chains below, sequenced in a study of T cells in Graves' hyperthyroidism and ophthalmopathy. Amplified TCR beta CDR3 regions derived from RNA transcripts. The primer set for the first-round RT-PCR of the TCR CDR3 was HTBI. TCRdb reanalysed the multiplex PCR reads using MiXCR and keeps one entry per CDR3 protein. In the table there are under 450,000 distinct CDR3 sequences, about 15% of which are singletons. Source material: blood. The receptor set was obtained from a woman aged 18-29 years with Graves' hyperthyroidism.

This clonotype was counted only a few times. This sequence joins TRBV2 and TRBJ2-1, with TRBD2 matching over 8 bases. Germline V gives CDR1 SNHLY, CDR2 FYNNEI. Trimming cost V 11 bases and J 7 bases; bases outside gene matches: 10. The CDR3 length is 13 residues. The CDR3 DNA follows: TGTGCCCGCCAGGGTAGCGGGGATAATGAGCAGTTCTTC. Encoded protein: CARQGSGDNEQFF.

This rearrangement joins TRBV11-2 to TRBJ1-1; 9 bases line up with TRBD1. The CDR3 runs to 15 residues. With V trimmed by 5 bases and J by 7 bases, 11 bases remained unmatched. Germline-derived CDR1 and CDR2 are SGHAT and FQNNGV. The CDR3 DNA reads TGTGCCAGCAGCAGACCAGGGACAGGGACATATGAAGCTTTCTTT. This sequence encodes CASSRPGTGTYEAFF.

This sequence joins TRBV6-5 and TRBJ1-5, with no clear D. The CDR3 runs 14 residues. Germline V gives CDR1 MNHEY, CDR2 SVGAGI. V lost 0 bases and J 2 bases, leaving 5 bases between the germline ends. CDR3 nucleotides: TGTGCCAGCAGTTACTCGAAGGGCAATCAGCCCCAGCATTTT. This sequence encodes CASSYSKGNQPQHF.

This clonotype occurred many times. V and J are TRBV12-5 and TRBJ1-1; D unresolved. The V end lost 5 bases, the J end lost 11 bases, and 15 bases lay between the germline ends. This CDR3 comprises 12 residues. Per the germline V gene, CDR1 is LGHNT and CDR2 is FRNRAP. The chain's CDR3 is CASGHGCVNAFF. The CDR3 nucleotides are TGTGCTAGTGGTCACGGGTGTGTGAATGCTTTCTTT.

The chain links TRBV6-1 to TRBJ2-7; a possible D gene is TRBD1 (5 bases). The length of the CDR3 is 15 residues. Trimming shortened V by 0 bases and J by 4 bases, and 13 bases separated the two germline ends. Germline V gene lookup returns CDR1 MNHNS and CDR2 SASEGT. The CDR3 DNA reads TGTGCCAGCAGTGAAGCGCTAGAGTCAGGGTACGAGCAGTACTTC. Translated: CASSEALESGYEQYF.

The CDR3 loop reads CSARSQGADTQYF. CDR3 DNA sequence: TGCAGTGCTAGGTCACAGGGCGCAGATACGCAGTATTTT. This chain joins TRBV20-1 and TRBJ2-3; tentative D call: TRBD1 (6 bases). Between the trimmed V and J ends, which lost 3 bases and 4 bases, there was a span of 11 bases. From germline, CDR1 is DFQATT and CDR2 SNEGSKA (reference sequence). CDR3 size: 13 residues.

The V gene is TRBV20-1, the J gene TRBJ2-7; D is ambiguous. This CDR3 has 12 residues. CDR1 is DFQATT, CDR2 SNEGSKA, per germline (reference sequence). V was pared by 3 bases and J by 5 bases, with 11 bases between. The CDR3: CSASWVLDEQYF. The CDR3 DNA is TGCAGTGCTAGTTGGGTCTTGGACGAGCAGTACTTC.

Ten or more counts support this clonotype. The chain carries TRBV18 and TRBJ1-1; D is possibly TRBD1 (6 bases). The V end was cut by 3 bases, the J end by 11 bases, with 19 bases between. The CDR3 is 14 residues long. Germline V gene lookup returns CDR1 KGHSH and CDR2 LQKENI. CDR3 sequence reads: CASSPLHREEEAFF. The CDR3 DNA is TGTGCCAGCTCACCGTTACACAGGGAGGAGGAGGCTTTCTTT.

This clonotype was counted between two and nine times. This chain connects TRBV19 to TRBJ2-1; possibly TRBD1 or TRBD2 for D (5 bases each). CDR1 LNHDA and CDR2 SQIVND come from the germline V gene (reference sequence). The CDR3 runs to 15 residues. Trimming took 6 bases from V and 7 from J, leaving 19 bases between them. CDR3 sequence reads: CASSTQGELRNEQFF. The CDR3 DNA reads TGTGCCAGTAGCACCCAGGGAGAGCTTAGAAATGAGCAGTTCTTC.

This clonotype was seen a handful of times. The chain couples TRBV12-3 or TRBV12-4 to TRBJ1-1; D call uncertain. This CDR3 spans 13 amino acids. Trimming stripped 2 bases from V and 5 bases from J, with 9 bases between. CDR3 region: CASSLPHRTEAFF. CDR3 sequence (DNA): TGTGCCAGCAGTTTACCCCATAGGACTGAAGCTTTCTTT.

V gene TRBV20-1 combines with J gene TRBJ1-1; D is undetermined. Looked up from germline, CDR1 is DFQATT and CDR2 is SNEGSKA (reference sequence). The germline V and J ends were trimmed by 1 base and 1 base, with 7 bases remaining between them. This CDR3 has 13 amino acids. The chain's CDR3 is CSARGRTNTEAFF. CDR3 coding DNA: TGCAGTGCTAGAGGGCGGACGAACACTGAAGCTTTCTTT.

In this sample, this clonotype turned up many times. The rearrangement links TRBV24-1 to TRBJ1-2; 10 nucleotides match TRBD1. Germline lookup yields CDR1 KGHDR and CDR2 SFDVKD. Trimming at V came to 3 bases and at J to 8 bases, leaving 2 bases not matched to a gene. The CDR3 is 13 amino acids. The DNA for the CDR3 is TGTGCCACCAGTGATGGACAGGGGGGCGGCTACACCTTC. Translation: CATSDGQGGGYTF.

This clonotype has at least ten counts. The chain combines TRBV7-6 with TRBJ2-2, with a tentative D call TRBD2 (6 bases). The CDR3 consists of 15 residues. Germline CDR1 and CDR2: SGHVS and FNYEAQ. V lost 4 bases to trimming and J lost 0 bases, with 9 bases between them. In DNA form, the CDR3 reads TGTGCCAGCAGCTACCGGGACTCGAACACCGGGGAGCTGTTTTTT. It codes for CASSYRDSNTGELFF.

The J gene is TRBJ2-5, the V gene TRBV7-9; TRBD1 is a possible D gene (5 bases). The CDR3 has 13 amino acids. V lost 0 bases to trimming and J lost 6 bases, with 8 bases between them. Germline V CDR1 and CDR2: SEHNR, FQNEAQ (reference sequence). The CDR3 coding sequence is TGTGCCAGCAGCTTAGCTCAGGGTCAGACCCAGTACTTC. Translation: CASSLAQGQTQYF.

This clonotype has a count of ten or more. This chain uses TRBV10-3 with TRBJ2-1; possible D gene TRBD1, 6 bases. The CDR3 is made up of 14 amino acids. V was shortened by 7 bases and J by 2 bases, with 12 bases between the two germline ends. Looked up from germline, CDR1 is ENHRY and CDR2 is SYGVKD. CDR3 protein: CAITQGRTYNEQFF. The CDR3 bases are TGTGCCATCACACAGGGAAGGACCTACAATGAGCAGTTCTTC.

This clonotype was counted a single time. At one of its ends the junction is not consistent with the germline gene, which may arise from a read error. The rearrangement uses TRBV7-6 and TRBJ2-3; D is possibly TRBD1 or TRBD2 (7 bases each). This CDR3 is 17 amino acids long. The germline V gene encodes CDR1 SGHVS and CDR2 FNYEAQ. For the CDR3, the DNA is TGTGTCAGCAGCAGGGGGAGGGCCCAAAAGATCACAGATACGCAGTATTTT. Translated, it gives CVSSRGRAQKITDTQYF.